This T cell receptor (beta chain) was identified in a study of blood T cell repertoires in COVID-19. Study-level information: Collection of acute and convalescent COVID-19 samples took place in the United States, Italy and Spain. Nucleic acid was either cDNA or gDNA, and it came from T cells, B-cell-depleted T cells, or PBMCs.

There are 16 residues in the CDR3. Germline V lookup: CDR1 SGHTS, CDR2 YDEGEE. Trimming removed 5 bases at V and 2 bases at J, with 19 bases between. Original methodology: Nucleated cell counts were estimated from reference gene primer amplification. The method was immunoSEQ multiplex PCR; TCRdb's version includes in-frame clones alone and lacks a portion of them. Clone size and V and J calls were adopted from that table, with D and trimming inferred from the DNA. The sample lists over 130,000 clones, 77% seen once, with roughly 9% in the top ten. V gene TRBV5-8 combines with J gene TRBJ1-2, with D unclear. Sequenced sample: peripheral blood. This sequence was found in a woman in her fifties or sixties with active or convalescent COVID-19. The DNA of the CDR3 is TGTGCCAGCAGGCGGCCGGTGAAGGCCCTAAACTATGGCTACACCTTC. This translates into CASRRPVKALNYGYTF.